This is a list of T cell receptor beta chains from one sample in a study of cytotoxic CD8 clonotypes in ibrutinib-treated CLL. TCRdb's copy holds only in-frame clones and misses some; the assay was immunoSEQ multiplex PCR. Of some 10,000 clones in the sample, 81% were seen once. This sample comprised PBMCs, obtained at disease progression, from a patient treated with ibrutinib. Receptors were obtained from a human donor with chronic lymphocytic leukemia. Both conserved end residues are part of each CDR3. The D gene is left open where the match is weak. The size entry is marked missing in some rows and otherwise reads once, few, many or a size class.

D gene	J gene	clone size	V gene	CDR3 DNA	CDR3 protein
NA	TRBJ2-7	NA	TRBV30	TGTGCCTGGGCACTTGAGGGGTGGTCGTACTTC	CAWALEGWSYF
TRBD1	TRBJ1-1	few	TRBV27	TGTGCCAGCAAGTCAGGGGGAGGTTTCAACACTGAAGCTTTCTTT	CASKSGGGFNTEAFF
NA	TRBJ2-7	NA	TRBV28	TGTGCCAGCAGGAGCCAGACAGGAAGCTCCTACGAGCAGTACTTC	CASRSQTGSSYEQYF
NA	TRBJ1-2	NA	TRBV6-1	TGTGCCAGCAGTGCCGCGGCGACAGTGGACGGCTACACCTTC	CASSAAATVDGYTF
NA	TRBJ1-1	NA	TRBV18	TGTGCCAGCTCAATACGGGACACGAGGAACACTGAAGCTTTCTTT	CASSIRDTRNTEAFF
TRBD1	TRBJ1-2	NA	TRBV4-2	TGTGCCAGCAGCCCAGACAGGGGGGCAAACTATGGCTACACCTTC	CASSPDRGANYGYTF
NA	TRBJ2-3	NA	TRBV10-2	TGCGCCAGCAGTGAGACCCGGGACGTGTTACCAGATACGCAGTATTTT	CASSETRDVLPDTQYF
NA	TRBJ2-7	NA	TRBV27	TGTGCCAGCAGTTCGAGGGCGGGGACCCTAGGTGCCGAGCAGTACTTC	CASSSRAGTLGAEQYF
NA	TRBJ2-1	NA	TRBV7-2	TGTGCCAGCAGCTTTCGGGAGTTCTTC	CASSFREFF
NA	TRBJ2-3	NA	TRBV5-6	TGTGCCAGCAGCTCAGGGTTGGCGAGCACAGATACGCAGTATTTT	CASSSGLASTDTQYF
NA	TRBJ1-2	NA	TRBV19	TGTGCCAGTAGTATAGGTCTTAACTATGGCTACACCTTC	CASSIGLNYGYTF
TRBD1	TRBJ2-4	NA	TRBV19	TGTGCCAGTAGCATACAGGGGGAGAGGAACATTCAGTACTTC	CASSIQGERNIQYF
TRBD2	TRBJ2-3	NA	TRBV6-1	TGTGCCAGCAGTGGTTTGGGACTAGGGGTGGATACGCAGTATTTT	CASSGLGLGVDTQYF
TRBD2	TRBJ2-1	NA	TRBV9	TGTGCCAGCAGCGTAGGGACTAGCGGGAGTGATGAGCAGTTCTTC	CASSVGTSGSDEQFF
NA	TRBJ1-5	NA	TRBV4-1	TGCGCCAGCAGCCAAGAGAGGGGGGGGCCCCAGCATTTT	CASSQERGGPQHF
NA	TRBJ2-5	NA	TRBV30	TGTGCCTGGAGTAACCAAGTCCAAGAGACCCAGTACTTC	CAWSNQVQETQYF
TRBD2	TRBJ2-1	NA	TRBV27	TGTGCCAGCAGTTTATATACAGGTAGCGGGTTCTACAATGAGCAGTTCTTC	CASSLYTGSGFYNEQFF
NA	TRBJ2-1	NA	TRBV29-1	TGCAGCGTTGAGGGACAGTCGGGAGGGCAGTTCTTC	CSVEGQSGGQFF
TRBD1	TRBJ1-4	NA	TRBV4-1	TGCGCCAGCAGCCAAGTACCTCAGGGGGCGCGAGAAAAACTGTTTTTT	CASSQVPQGAREKLFF
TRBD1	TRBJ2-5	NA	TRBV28	TGTGCCAGCAGTTTAAGCGGACAGGGTAAACAAGAGACCCAGTACTTC	CASSLSGQGKQETQYF
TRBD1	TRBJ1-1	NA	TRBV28	TGTGCCAGCAGTTTGGTCGGGACAGGGGGCACTGAAGCTTTCTTT	CASSLVGTGGTEAFF
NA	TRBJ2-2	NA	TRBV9	TGTGCCAGCACCGTTGGGGGGACGGCGAACACCGGGGAGCTGTTTTTT	CASTVGGTANTGELFF
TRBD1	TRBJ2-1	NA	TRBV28	TGTGCCAGCAGCCGCGGGGACAGGGACGACAATGAGCAGTTCTTC	CASSRGDRDDNEQFF
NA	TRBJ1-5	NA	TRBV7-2	TGTGCCAGCAGCTTAGGGCAGGATCAGCCCCAGCATTTT	CASSLGQDQPQHF
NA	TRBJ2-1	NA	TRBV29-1	TGCAGCGTTGAAGCCTCCGGGCCCCGGGAGTTCTTC	CSVEASGPREFF
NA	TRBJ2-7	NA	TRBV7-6	TGTGCCAGCAGCTTAGAAGCTAGCTCAACCTACGAGCAGTACTTC	CASSLEASSTYEQYF
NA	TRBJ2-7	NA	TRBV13	TGTGCCAGCAGCTTAGGCGCCGCTTCCTACGAGCAGTACTTC	CASSLGAASYEQYF
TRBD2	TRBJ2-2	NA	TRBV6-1	TGTGCCACCGTAGCGGGATGGTACACCGGGGAGCTGTTTTTT	CATVAGWYTGELFF
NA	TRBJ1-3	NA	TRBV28	TGTGCCAGCGAGGGACCCTCTGGAAACACCATATATTTT	CASEGPSGNTIYF
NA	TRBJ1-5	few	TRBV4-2	TGTGCCAGCAGCCAAGAGCGGGGGAGCAATCAGCCCCAGCATTTT	CASSQERGSNQPQHF
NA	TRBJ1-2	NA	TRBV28	TGTGCCAGCAGCCTATGGAGTGGGGGGAGAGGGGATGGCTACACCTTC	CASSLWSGGRGDGYTF
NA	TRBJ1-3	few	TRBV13	TGTGCCAGCAGCTTAGGGTCAGTCTCTGGAAACACCATATATTTT	CASSLGSVSGNTIYF
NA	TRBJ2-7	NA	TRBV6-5	TGTGCCAGCGGAACCCCTGACGGGTACGAGCAGTACTTC	CASGTPDGYEQYF
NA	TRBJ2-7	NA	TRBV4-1	TGCGCCAGCAGCCCTGGGGGTAGCTCCTACGAGCAGTACTTC	CASSPGGSSYEQYF
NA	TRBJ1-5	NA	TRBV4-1	TGCGCCAGCAGTCCCGGATGGAATAATCAGCCCCAGCATTTT	CASSPGWNNQPQHF
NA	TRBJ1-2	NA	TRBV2	TGTGCCAGCAGTGATTACAGGGATGCGTATGGCTACACCTTC	CASSDYRDAYGYTF
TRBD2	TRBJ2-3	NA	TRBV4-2	TGTGCCAGCAGCCAGGGGCTAGCGGTAGGGGCAGATACGCAGTATTTT	CASSQGLAVGADTQYF
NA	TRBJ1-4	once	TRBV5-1	TGCGCCAGCAGCCTAGATAATGAAAAACTGTTTTTT	CASSLDNEKLFF
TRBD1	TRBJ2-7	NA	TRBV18	TGTGCCAGCTCTGGACAGGGGGACGACGAGCAGTACTTC	CASSGQGDDEQYF
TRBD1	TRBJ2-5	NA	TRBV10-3	TGTGCCATCAGTGGCCAGGGGGCCGGGGATGGGGACCAGTACTTC	CAISGQGAGDGDQYF
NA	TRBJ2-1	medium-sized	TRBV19	TGTGCCAGTAGTATAGATTCCAGCGGCTACAATGAGCAGTTCTTC	CASSIDSSGYNEQFF
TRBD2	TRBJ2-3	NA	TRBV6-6	TGTGCCAGCAGGGAAAGACTAGCGGGATCAGATACGCAGTATTTT	CASRERLAGSDTQYF
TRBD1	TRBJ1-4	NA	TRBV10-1	TGCGCCAGCAGTGGTCGACAGGGGACGGAAAGGCTCGAAAGAAATGAAAAACTGTTTTTT	CASSGRQGTERLERNEKLFF
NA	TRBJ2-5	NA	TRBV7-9	TGTGCCAGCAGCTTAGCCCGCCGTGGTGAGACCCAGTACTTC	CASSLARRGETQYF
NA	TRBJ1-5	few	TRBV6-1	TGTGCCAGCAGTGTTAGCGCAGATAGCAATCAGCCCCAGCATTTT	CASSVSADSNQPQHF
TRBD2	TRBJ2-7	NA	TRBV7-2	TGTGCCAGCAGCTACGGGCTCGGACTAGCGGGATTCTACGAGCAGTACTTC	CASSYGLGLAGFYEQYF
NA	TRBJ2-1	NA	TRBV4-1	TGCGCCAGCAGCCAAGTAGGCAGGTACAATGAGCAGTTCTTC	CASSQVGRYNEQFF
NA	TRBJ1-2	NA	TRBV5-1	TGCGCCAGCAGCTTGGGACAGGCCAACTATGGCTACACCTTC	CASSLGQANYGYTF
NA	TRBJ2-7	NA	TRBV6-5	TGTGCCAGCAGTTACGTGGGGATGAGGGAGCAGTACTTC	CASSYVGMREQYF
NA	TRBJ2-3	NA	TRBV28	TGTGCCAGCAGTTTAATAAAGATCGGGACGGCCACAGATACGCAGTATTTT	CASSLIKIGTATDTQYF
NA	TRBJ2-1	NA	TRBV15	TGTGCCACCAGCTCGCCTCAGTTTTGGGACAATGAGCAGTTCTTC	CATSSPQFWDNEQFF
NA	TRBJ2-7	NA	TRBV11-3	TGTGCCAGCAGCTTAGATACAGACGAGCAGTACTTC	CASSLDTDEQYF
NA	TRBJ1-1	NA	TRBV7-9	TGTGCCAGCAGCTCCCCCCGATGGGAAGCGACTGAAGCTTTCTTT	CASSSPRWEATEAFF
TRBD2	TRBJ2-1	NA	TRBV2	TGTGCCAGCAGTGCCAGCGGGAGCCCTCTTTACAATGAGCAGTTCTTC	CASSASGSPLYNEQFF
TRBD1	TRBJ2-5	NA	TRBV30	TGTGCCTGGAGCCTGGGACAGTTGCTTATTCAAGAGACCCAGTACTTC	CAWSLGQLLIQETQYF